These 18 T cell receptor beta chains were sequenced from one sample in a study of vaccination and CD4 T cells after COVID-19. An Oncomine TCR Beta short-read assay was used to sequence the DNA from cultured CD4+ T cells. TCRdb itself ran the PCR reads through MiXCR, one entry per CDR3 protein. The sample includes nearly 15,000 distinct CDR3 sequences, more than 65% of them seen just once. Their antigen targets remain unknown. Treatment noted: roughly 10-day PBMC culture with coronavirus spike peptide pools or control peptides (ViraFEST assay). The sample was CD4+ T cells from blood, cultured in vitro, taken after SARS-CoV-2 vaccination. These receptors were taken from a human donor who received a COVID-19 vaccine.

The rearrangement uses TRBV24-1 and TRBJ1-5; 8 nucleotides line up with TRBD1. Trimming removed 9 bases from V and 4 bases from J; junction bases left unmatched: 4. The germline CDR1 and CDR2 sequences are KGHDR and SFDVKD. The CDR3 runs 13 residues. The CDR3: CATGQGTNQPQHF. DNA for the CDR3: TGTGCCACCGGACAGGGAACGAATCAGCCCCAGCATTTT.

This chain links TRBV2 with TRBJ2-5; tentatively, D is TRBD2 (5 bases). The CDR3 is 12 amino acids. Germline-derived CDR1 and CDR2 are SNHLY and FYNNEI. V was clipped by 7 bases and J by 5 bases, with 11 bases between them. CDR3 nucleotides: TGTGCCAGCAAACTAGAAGGGGAGACCCAGTACTTC. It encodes CASKLEGETQYF.

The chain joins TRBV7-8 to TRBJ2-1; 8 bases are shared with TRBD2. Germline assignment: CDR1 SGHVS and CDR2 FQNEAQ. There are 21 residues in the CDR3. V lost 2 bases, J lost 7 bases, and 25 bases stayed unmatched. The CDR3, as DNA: TGTGCCAGCAGCTTATGGTCAGTAGGGACAAGGACTAGCTGGGTGGGAAATGAGCAGTTCTTC. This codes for CASSLWSVGTRTSWVGNEQFF.

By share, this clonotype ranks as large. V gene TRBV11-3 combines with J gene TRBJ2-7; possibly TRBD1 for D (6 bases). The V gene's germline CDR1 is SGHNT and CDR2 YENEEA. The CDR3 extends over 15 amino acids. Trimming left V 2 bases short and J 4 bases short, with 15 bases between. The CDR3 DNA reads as TGTGCCAGCAGCTTACCGGCAGGGGAAGGGTACGAGCAGTACTTC. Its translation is CASSLPAGEGYEQYF.

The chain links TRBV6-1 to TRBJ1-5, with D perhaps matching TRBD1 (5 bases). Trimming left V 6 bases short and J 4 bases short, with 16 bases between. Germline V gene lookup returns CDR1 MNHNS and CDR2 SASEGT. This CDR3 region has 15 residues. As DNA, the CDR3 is TGTGCCAGCAGGGGGGGATGGGGAACAAATCAGCCCCAGCATTTT. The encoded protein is CASRGGWGTNQPQHF.

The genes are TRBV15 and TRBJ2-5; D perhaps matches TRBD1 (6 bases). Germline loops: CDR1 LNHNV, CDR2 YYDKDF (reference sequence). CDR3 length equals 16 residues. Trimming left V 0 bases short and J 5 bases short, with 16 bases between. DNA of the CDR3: TGTGCCACCAGCAGAGATTCCGTCAGGGGCGGGGAGACCCAGTACTTC. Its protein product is CATSRDSVRGGETQYF.

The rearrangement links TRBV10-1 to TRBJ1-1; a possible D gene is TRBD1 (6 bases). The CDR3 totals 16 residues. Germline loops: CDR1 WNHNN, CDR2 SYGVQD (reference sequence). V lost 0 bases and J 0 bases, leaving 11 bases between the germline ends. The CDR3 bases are TGCGCCAGCAGTGAGTCGAACGGGGGCCTGAACACTGAAGCTTTCTTT. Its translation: CASSESNGGLNTEAFF.

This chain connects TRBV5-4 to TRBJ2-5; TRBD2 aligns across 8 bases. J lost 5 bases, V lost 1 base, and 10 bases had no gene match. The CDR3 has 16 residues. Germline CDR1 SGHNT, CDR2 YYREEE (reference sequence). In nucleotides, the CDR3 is TGTGCCAGCAGCTTGAGCCTGGGACTAGAGACGGAGACCCAGTACTTC. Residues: CASSLSLGLETETQYF.

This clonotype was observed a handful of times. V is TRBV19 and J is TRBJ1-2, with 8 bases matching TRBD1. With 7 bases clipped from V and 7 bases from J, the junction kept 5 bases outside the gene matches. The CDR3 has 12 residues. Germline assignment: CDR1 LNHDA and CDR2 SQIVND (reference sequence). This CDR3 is CASTTTGVGYTF. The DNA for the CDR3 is TGTGCCAGTACCACGACAGGGGTTGGCTACACCTTC. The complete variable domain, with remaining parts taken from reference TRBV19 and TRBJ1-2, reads DGGITQSPKYLFRKEGQNVTLSCEQNLNHDAMYWYRQDPGQGLRLIYYSQIVNDFQKGDIAEGYSVSREKKESFPLTVTSAQKNPTAFYLCASTTTGVGYTFGSGTRLTVV.

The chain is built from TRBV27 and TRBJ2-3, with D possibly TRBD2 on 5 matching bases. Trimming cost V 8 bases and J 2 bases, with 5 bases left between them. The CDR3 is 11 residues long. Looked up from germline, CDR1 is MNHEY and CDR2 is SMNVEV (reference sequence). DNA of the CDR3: TGTGCCAGCGGACTCACAGATACGCAGTATTTT. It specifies CASGLTDTQYF.

CDR3 coding DNA: TGTGCCAGCGCTAGCGGGGGGGCCATCAACACCGGGGAGCTGTTTTTT. Translated, it gives CASASGGAINTGELFF. The chain combines TRBV2 with TRBJ2-2; the match to TRBD2 covers 12 bases. The trim removed 8 bases at V and 2 bases at J, leaving 6 bases unmatched. Germline CDR1 and CDR2: SNHLY and FYNNEI. The CDR3 is made up of 16 amino acids.

This CDR3 reads CATSDLSRTTSDTQYF. The CDR3 DNA sequence: TGTGCCACCAGTGACCTTAGCCGGACTACGTCGGATACGCAGTATTTT. This chain connects TRBV24-1 to TRBJ2-3, with D maybe TRBD2 (6 bases). Germline assignment: CDR1 KGHDR and CDR2 SFDVKD. Between the trimmed V and J ends, which lost 4 bases and 6 bases, there was a span of 19 bases. The CDR3 is 16 amino acids.

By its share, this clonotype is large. CDR3 sequence reads: CASSSPFRNTGGDGYTF. For the CDR3, the DNA is TGTGCCAGCAGTTCCCCATTCCGGAACACAGGGGGCGATGGCTACACCTTC. The chain links TRBV6-5 to TRBJ1-2; TRBD1 matches at 9 bases. The CDR3 sequence is 17 residues long. V lost 4 bases to trimming and J lost 6 bases; unmatched junction nucleotides: 15. From germline, CDR1 is MNHEY and CDR2 SVGAGI.

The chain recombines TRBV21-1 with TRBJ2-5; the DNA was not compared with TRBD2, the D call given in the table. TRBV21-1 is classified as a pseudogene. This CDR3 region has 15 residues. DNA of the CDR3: TGTGCCAGCAGCAAAGAACTAGCGGGGGTAGAGACCCAGTACTTC. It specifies CASSKELAGVETQYF.

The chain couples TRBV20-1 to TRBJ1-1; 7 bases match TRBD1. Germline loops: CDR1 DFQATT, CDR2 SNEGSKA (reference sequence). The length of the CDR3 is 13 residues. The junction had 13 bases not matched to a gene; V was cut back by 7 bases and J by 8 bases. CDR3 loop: CSVAGQPLLEAFF. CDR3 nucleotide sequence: TGCAGTGTTGCGGGACAGCCCCTACTAGAAGCTTTCTTT.

CDR3 protein: CSARGTSGGYEQYF. Written as DNA, the CDR3 is TGCAGTGCTAGGGGGACTAGCGGGGGCTACGAGCAGTACTTC. The V and J genes are TRBV20-1 and TRBJ2-7; 14 bases fit TRBD2. Trimming cost V 3 bases and J 3 bases; bases outside gene matches: 1. Per germline, CDR1 DFQATT and CDR2 SNEGSKA (reference sequence). This CDR3 has 14 residues.

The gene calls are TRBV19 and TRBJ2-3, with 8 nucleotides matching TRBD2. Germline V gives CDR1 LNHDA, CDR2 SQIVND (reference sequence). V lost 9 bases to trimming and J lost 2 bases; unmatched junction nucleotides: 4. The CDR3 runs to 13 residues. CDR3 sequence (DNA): TGTGCCAGCGGCGGGGGGTACACAGATACGCAGTATTTT. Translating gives CASGGGYTDTQYF.

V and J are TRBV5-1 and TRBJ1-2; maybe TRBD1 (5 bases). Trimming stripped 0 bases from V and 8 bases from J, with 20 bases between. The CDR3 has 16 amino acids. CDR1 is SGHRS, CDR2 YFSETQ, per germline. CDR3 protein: CASSLGDPRQTQGYTF. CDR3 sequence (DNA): TGCGCCAGCAGCTTGGGGGACCCCCGACAGACCCAGGGCTACACCTTC. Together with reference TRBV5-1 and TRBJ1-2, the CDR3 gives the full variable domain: KAGVTQTPRYLIKTRGQQVTLSCSPISGHRSVSWYQQTPGQGLQFLFEYFSETQRNKGNFPGRFSGRQFSNSRSEMNVSTLELGDSALYLCASSLGDPRQTQGYTFGSGTRLTVV.